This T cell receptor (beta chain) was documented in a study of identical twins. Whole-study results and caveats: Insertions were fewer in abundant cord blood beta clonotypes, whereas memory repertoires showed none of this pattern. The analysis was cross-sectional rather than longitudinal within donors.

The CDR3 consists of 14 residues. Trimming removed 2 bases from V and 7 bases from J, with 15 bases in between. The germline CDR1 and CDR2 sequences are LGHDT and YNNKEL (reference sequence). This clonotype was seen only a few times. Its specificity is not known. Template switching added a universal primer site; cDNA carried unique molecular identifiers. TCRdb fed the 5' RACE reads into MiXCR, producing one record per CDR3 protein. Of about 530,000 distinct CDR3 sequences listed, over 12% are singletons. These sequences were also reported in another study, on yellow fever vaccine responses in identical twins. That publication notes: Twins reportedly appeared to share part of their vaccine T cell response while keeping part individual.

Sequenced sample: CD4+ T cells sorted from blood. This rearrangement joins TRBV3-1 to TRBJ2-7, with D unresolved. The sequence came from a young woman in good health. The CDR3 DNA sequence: TGTGCCAGCAGCCAAAGCCCCCTCCTAGGTGAGCAGTACGTC. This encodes CASSQSPLLGEQYV.